The 2 T cell receptor beta chains given below trace back to one sample, sequenced in a study of CD8+ T cells in alopecia areata. Extracted RNA was reverse transcribed, and the resulting cDNA served as sequencing template. The method was immunoSEQ multiplex PCR; TCRdb's version includes in-frame clones alone and lacks a portion of them. The sample has roughly 180,000 clones, about 60% seen once. Treatment given: oral pan-JAK inhibitor, 5-10 mg twice daily. Source: CD4+ T cells sorted from blood, taken at week 4, from a patient treated with tofacitinib. The receptors were sampled from a human donor with alopecia areata.

This chain connects TRBV4-1 to TRBJ1-2; D gene unclear. Germline CDR1 is MGHRA and CDR2 is YSYEKL. The CDR3 length is 14 residues. Trimming stripped 0 bases from V and 4 bases from J, with 9 bases between. CDR3 in amino acids: CASSQDLLGYGYTF. The CDR3 nucleotides are TGCGCCAGCAGCCAAGATCTTCTGGGCTATGGCTACACCTTC.

The chain carries TRBV9 and TRBJ2-4; TRBD2 is a possible D gene (6 bases). Germline loops: CDR1 SGDLS, CDR2 YYNGEE. With 0 bases removed from V and 9 bases from J, the gap between germline ends came to 13 bases. The CDR3 sequence is 14 residues long. Written as DNA, the CDR3 is TGTGCCAGCAGCGTAGGTTCAGGACTAAGCATTCAGTACTTC. It specifies CASSVGSGLSIQYF.